The TCR beta chain described here comes from a study of blood T cell repertoires in COVID-19. Study summary: COVID-19 samples, acute and convalescent, were from the United States, Italy and Spain. PBMCs, B-cell-depleted T cells, or T cells were the source of the cDNA or gDNA that made up the material.

Sequencing was performed with immunoSEQ multiplex PCR; in TCRdb, only in-frame clones are kept and a portion is missing. Here the sample spans 150,000 to 200,000 clones, 90% to 95% being singletons. Sequencing used peripheral blood. The TCR was taken from a woman aged 45-65 years with acute or convalescent COVID-19.

CDR3: CASSPVGSGYEQYF. The CDR3 DNA is TGTGCCAGCTCACCGGTCGGTTCGGGGTACGAGCAGTACTTC. The chain employs TRBV18 and TRBJ2-7; possibly TRBD2 for D (5 bases). The CDR3 is 14 amino acids. V dropped 3 bases and J dropped 4 bases, with 13 bases sitting between them. The germline CDR1 and CDR2 sequences are KGHSH and LQKENI.